A single sample is the source of the 9 T cell receptor beta chains below, sequenced in a study of T cell responses to AZD1222 COVID-19 vaccine. Libraries were prepared by immunoSEQ multiplex PCR; TCRdb keeps only in-frame clonotypes and omits some of them. The sample has 150,000 to 200,000 clones, roughly 92% seen once. The input for sequencing was peripheral blood, taken on day 0 of AZD1222 vaccination. The source of these receptors is an adult in good health.

The genes are TRBV24-1 and TRBJ2-2; D not resolved. The V gene's germline CDR1 is KGHDR and CDR2 SFDVKD. This CDR3 has 12 residues. With 8 bases removed from V and 6 bases from J, the gap between germline ends came to 9 bases. In DNA form, the CDR3 reads TGTGCCACCACAGCAGGCCCCGGGGAGCTGTTTTTT. Amino acids: CATTAGPGELFF.

This chain uses TRBV7-8 with TRBJ2-7; D not certain. V was shortened by 1 base and J by 2 bases, with 18 bases between the two germline ends. Germline loops: CDR1 SGHVS, CDR2 FQNEAQ. The CDR3 is made up of 17 amino acids. In nucleotides, the CDR3 is TGTGCCAGCAGCTTAGTGACTCCTCCCAAGGCGGCCTACGAGCAGTACTTC. As protein: CASSLVTPPKAAYEQYF.

J is TRBJ2-7 and V is TRBV4-1, with a possible D match to TRBD2 (6 bases). Germline V lookup: CDR1 MGHRA, CDR2 YSYEKL. The germline V and J ends were trimmed by 3 bases and 6 bases, with 12 bases remaining between them. The CDR3 contains 13 residues. The CDR3 bases are TGCGCCAGCAGCCACGCGGGAACCGGCGAGCAGTACTTC. Translation: CASSHAGTGEQYF.

This clone was recorded once. The chain combines TRBV6-2 or TRBV6-3 with TRBJ2-2; the D gene is possibly TRBD1 (5 bases). The V and J ends lost 0 bases and 6 bases respectively, with 5 bases between them. CDR1 and CDR2 from the germline V gene are MNHEY and SVGEGT. This CDR3 is built from 13 residues. The CDR3 DNA reads TGTGCCAGCAGTTACTCCAGGGCCGGGGAGCTGTTTTTT. Protein product: CASSYSRAGELFF.

The chain is built from TRBV3-1 (or the pseudogene TRBV3-2) and TRBJ1-2; D call uncertain. Trimming removed 1 base from V and 4 bases from J, with 10 bases in between. Germline CDR1 reads LGHDT; CDR2 reads YNNKEL (reference sequence). The CDR3 spans 14 residues. The DNA for the CDR3 is TGTGCCAGCAGCCAAGTCTCCGGGCTCTATGGCTACACCTTC. This gives the protein CASSQVSGLYGYTF.

This rearrangement joins TRBV3-1 (or the pseudogene TRBV3-2) to TRBJ1-5; D might be TRBD1 (6 bases). CDR1 is LGHDT and CDR2 is YNNKEL in the germline V gene (reference sequence). CDR3 length equals 13 residues. V gave up 4 bases and J gave up 6 bases, with 10 bases separating them. The CDR3 sequence: CASSLGQFQPQHF. The DNA of the CDR3 is TGTGCCAGCAGCCTCGGACAGTTTCAGCCCCAGCATTTT.

This clone was seen just once. V and J are TRBV3-1 (or the pseudogene TRBV3-2) and TRBJ1-1; D uncertain. Germline CDR1 LGHDT, CDR2 YNNKEL (reference sequence). This CDR3 comprises 14 residues. V was shortened by 4 bases and J by 3 bases, with 12 bases between the two germline ends. CDR3 region: CASSLSVRDTEAFF. CDR3 nucleotides: TGTGCCAGCAGCCTAAGCGTACGGGACACTGAAGCTTTCTTT.

This chain connects TRBV28 to TRBJ1-1, with 8 bases identical to TRBD1. The germline V gene encodes CDR1 MDHEN and CDR2 SYDVKM. The CDR3 has 14 amino acids. J lost 2 bases, V lost 8 bases, and 7 bases had no gene match. The CDR3 DNA reads as TGTGCCAGCCGACACGGACAGGGTAACACTGAAGCTTTCTTT. Its translation: CASRHGQGNTEAFF.

The chain carries TRBV10-2 and TRBJ2-1, with D maybe TRBD1 (5 bases). CDR3 length: 15 amino acids. The V end lost 0 bases, the J end lost 3 bases, and 9 bases lay between the germline ends. Germline lookup yields CDR1 WSHSY and CDR2 SAAADI. CDR3 protein: CASSESGLLYNEQFF. The CDR3 DNA is TGCGCCAGCAGTGAGTCGGGGCTTCTCTACAATGAGCAGTTCTTC.